The 26 T cell receptor beta chains below were found in one sample sequenced in a study of blood T cell repertoires in COVID-19. Repertoires were generated with immunoSEQ multiplex PCR, while TCRdb's copy carries only in-frame clones and drops some. The sample yields 650,000 to 800,000 clones, 70% to 90% seen once. Sequenced material: peripheral blood. The origin of the receptors is a woman aged 18 to 35 with acute or convalescent COVID-19.

This clone was counted once. V and J are TRBV5-1 and TRBJ2-3, with a weak D call TRBD2 (7 bases). This CDR3 is built from 18 residues. The germline CDR1 and CDR2 sequences are SGHRS and YFSETQ. V lost 0 bases and J lost 0, with 17 bases in between. The CDR3 nucleotides read TGCGCCAGCAGCTTGGCGGTGGGGGGGCTAGCGAGCACAGATACGCAGTATTTT. This gives the protein CASSLAVGGLASTDTQYF.

The CDR3 here is CAWSENWGGINQPQHF. The CDR3 DNA sequence: TGTGCCTGGAGTGAGAACTGGGGGGGAATCAATCAGCCCCAGCATTTT. V is TRBV30 and J is TRBJ1-5; weak D call: TRBD1 (5 bases). The CDR3 is 16 amino acids. CDR1 and CDR2 (germline): GTSNPN, SVGIG (reference sequence). V lost 1 base and J 3 bases, leaving 16 bases between the germline ends. Full variable domain (rest looked up from reference TRBV30 and TRBJ1-5): SQTIHQWPATLVQPVGSPLSLECTVEGTSNPNLYWYRQAAGRGLQLLFYSVGIGQISSEVPQNLSASRPQDRQFILSSKKLLLSDSGFYLCAWSENWGGINQPQHFGDGTRLSIL.

This chain joins TRBV24-1 and TRBJ2-3, with TRBD1 identical over 7 bases. CDR3 length: 17 amino acids. V lost 4 bases, J lost 2 bases, and 11 bases stayed unmatched. Germline lookup yields CDR1 KGHDR and CDR2 SFDVKD. The CDR3 nucleotides read TGTGCCACCAGTGAGCCCGGGACAGAGAAATCCACAGATACGCAGTATTTT. This codes for CATSEPGTEKSTDTQYF.

Concerning this clone: Other DNA sequences within the sample encode an identical CDR3. The chain recombines TRBV12-3 or TRBV12-4 with TRBJ1-2; D ambiguous. V was trimmed by 5 bases and J by 1 base, leaving 8 bases between them. The CDR3 is 13 amino acids. Here the CDR3 reads CASSPGINYGYTF. CDR3 nucleotides: TGTGCCAGCAGTCCCGGGATTAACTATGGCTACACCTTC.

The rearrangement uses TRBV5-1 and TRBJ2-5; D is uncertain. V was trimmed by 5 bases and J by 2 bases, leaving 7 bases between them. CDR1 and CDR2 from the germline V gene are SGHRS and YFSETQ. The CDR3 extends over 12 amino acids. Here the CDR3 reads CASRGIQETQYF. The DNA for the CDR3 is TGCGCCAGCAGGGGCATTCAAGAGACCCAGTACTTC.

The chain joins TRBV10-3 to TRBJ1-1; no clear D. Germline lookup yields CDR1 ENHRY and CDR2 SYGVKD. V shed 8 bases and J shed 0 bases, with 16 bases lying between them. The CDR3 has 15 amino acids. As DNA, the CDR3 is TGTGCCATCGTTGACCCCGGGGAAATGAACACTGAAGCTTTCTTT. As protein: CAIVDPGEMNTEAFF.

V gene TRBV3-1 (or the pseudogene TRBV3-2) combines with J gene TRBJ1-1; tentative D call: TRBD1 (6 bases). V gave up 8 bases and J gave up 9 bases, with 19 bases separating them. The germline CDR1 and CDR2 sequences are LGHDT and YNNKEL (reference sequence). CDR3 size: 13 residues. As DNA, the CDR3 is TGTGCCAGCGGCGATACCGGGACACCGAAAGCTTTCTTT. Amino acid sequence: CASGDTGTPKAFF.

This clone was detected once. The V gene is TRBV3-1 (or the pseudogene TRBV3-2), the J gene TRBJ2-7; D uncertain. Trimming pared 4 bases from V and 0 bases from J, leaving 10 bases between. CDR3 length: 14 amino acids. CDR1 is LGHDT and CDR2 is YNNKEL in the germline V gene (reference sequence). The CDR3 bases are TGTGCCAGCAGCCTCCTGACACTCTCCTACGAGCAGTACTTC. It codes for CASSLLTLSYEQYF.

V usage is TRBV23-1 and J usage is TRBJ1-6; 10 bases align to TRBD1. TRBV23-1 is an ORF for which the function is uncertain. With V trimmed by 4 bases and J by 7 bases, 7 bases remained unmatched. The CDR3 sequence is 16 residues long. CDR3 sequence (DNA): TGCGCCAGCAGTCCATCTGGGGGACAGGGGAATTCACCCCTCCACTTT. This gives the protein CASSPSGGQGNSPLHF.

The V call is TRBV4-3, the J call TRBJ1-1; TRBD1 is a possible D gene (5 bases). This CDR3 comprises 15 residues. V shed 0 bases and J shed 3 bases, with 11 bases lying between them. CDR1 is LGHNA, CDR2 YSLEER, per germline. CDR3 sequence: CASSQDRWGDTEAFF. CDR3 nucleotide sequence: TGCGCCAGCAGCCAAGATCGGTGGGGGGACACTGAAGCTTTCTTT.

This clone was observed once. The gene calls are TRBV7-2 and TRBJ1-6, with D perhaps TRBD1 (5 bases). The CDR3 has 15 amino acids. V was cut by 7 bases and J by 7 bases, with 17 bases left in between. Germline lookup yields CDR1 SGHTA and CDR2 FQGNSA. The CDR3 loop is CASTRGRGQNSPLHF. Here the CDR3 DNA reads TGTGCCAGCACCCGTGGACGCGGACAAAATTCACCCCTCCACTTT.

The chain links TRBV30 to TRBJ2-7; D possibly corresponds to TRBD1 (5 bases). The CDR3 has 13 amino acids. The V gene lost 7 bases and the J gene lost 4 bases, with 17 bases spanning the gap. Germline V gene sequence: CDR1 GTSNPN, CDR2 SVGIG (reference sequence). The CDR3 DNA is TGTGCCTCCACCTCATCGCAGGGATACGAGCAGTACTTC. Encoded protein: CASTSSQGYEQYF.

V gene TRBV7-9 combines with J gene TRBJ1-5; D not resolved. The V gene's germline CDR1 is SEHNR and CDR2 FQNEAQ (reference sequence). V lost 5 bases, J lost 5 bases, and 7 bases lay in between. The CDR3 loop spans 12 amino acids. The CDR3 loop reads CASSQADQPQHF. The CDR3 nucleotides are TGTGCCAGCAGCCAGGCCGATCAGCCCCAGCATTTT.

The genes are TRBV15 and TRBJ1-5; D call uncertain. Germline CDR1 reads LNHNV; CDR2 reads YYDKDF (reference sequence). The germline V and J ends were trimmed by 5 bases and 0 bases, with 20 bases remaining between them. This CDR3 is 18 amino acids long. The CDR3 is CATSQRIGLRYSNQPQHF. Here the CDR3 DNA reads TGTGCCACCAGCCAGAGAATCGGACTCCGGTATAGCAATCAGCCCCAGCATTTT.

The chain couples TRBV6-5 to TRBJ2-5; 11 nucleotides agree with TRBD1. V shed 8 bases and J 5 bases; nucleotides not matched to a gene: 7. The germline CDR1 and CDR2 sequences are MNHEY and SVGAGI. The CDR3 is 14 amino acids. CDR3 bases: TGTGCCAGCCGTTGGACAGGGGGCAGGGAGACCCAGTACTTC. Translation gives CASRWTGGRETQYF.

The chain joins TRBV24-1 to TRBJ1-5; D may be TRBD1 (6 bases). This CDR3 contains 15 residues. V lost 0 bases to trimming and J lost 5 bases, with 10 bases between them. Germline values: CDR1 KGHDR, CDR2 SFDVKD. The CDR3 is CATSDLGAGDQPQHF. CDR3 DNA: TGTGCCACCAGTGATTTGGGGGCAGGGGATCAGCCCCAGCATTTT.

The V and J genes are TRBV5-4 and TRBJ2-1; tentatively, D is TRBD2 (5 bases). V dropped 2 bases and J dropped 1 base, with 10 bases sitting between them. Germline lookup yields CDR1 SGHNT and CDR2 YYREEE (reference sequence). The CDR3 contains 15 residues. CDR3 loop: CASSFSTGSYNEQFF. The CDR3 DNA follows: TGTGCCAGCAGCTTTAGTACGGGATCCTACAATGAGCAGTTCTTC. The variable domain in full, with the rest retrieved from reference TRBV5-4 and TRBJ2-1, is ETGVTQSPTHLIKTRGQQVTLRCSSQSGHNTVSWYQQALGQGPQFIFQYYREEENGRGNFPPRFSGLQFPNYSSELNVNALELDDSALYLCASSFSTGSYNEQFFGPGTRLTVL.

The rearrangement links TRBV9 to TRBJ1-6; D perhaps matches TRBD1 (5 bases). The CDR3 sequence is 12 residues long. V lost 3 bases and J lost 9, with 7 bases in between. Germline-derived CDR1 and CDR2 are SGDLS and YYNGEE. The CDR3 here is CASSEGVSPLHF. DNA of the CDR3: TGTGCCAGCAGCGAAGGGGTTTCACCCCTCCACTTT.

This clone was picked up a small number of times. The V gene is TRBV14, the J gene TRBJ1-6, with a tentative D call TRBD1 (6 bases). The CDR3 totals 17 residues. Trimming shortened V by 3 bases and J by 4 bases, and 16 bases separated the two germline ends. Per the germline V gene, CDR1 is SGHDN and CDR2 is FVKESK. DNA for the CDR3: TGTGCCAGCAGCCAGCCCCGGACAGAGTATTATAATTCACCCCTCCACTTT. This codes for CASSQPRTEYYNSPLHF.

The chain employs TRBV6-6 and TRBJ1-1; perhaps TRBD1 as D (5 bases). The germline V and J ends were trimmed by 2 bases and 7 bases, with 11 bases remaining between them. CDR3 length equals 13 residues. CDR1 is MNHNY, CDR2 SVGAGI, per germline (reference sequence). The CDR3 protein is CASSYRGTGEAFF. CDR3 bases: TGTGCCAGCAGTTACAGGGGAACGGGTGAAGCTTTCTTT.

V usage is TRBV5-6 and J usage is TRBJ1-1; unclear D gene. From germline, CDR1 is SGHDT and CDR2 YYEEEE. This CDR3 is 13 amino acids long. V was cut by 2 bases and J by 0 bases, with 5 bases left in between. DNA for the CDR3: TGTGCCAGCAGCTTTTATCTGAACACTGAAGCTTTCTTT. It encodes CASSFYLNTEAFF.

The chain joins TRBV5-1 to TRBJ2-7; D may be TRBD1 (6 bases). The V end lost 0 bases, the J end lost 4 bases, and 14 bases lay between the germline ends. Germline values: CDR1 SGHRS, CDR2 YFSETQ. The CDR3 length is 15 residues. CDR3 sequence: CASSLEGRQGYEQYF. Written as DNA, the CDR3 is TGCGCCAGCAGCTTGGAAGGTAGGCAGGGGTACGAGCAGTACTTC.

This sequence joins TRBV11-2 and TRBJ2-5, with 8 positions matching TRBD2. V dropped 1 base and J dropped 2; count of bases not matched to a gene: 3. Germline CDR1 SGHAT, CDR2 FQNNGV. The CDR3 is made up of 15 amino acids. The CDR3 sequence: CASSLGASGQETQYF. The CDR3 nucleotides read TGTGCCAGCAGCTTAGGTGCTAGCGGGCAAGAGACCCAGTACTTC.

This clone appeared a single time. The chain carries TRBV2 and TRBJ2-7, with D possibly TRBD1 on 6 matching bases. Germline loops: CDR1 SNHLY, CDR2 FYNNEI. The CDR3 sequence is 12 residues long. Deletions cut 3 bases from V and 5 bases from J, with 8 bases between. The CDR3 nucleotides are TGTGCCAGCAGTGACAGGGGAAACGAGCAGTACTTC. Protein product: CASSDRGNEQYF. The full variable domain, in which reference TRBV2 and TRBJ2-7 provide the parts outside the CDR3, is EPEVTQTPSHQVTQMGQEVILRCVPISNHLYFYWYRQILGQKVEFLVSFYNNEISEKSEIFDDQFSVERPDGSNFTLKIRSTKLEDSAMYFCASSDRGNEQYFGPGTRLTVT.

V usage is TRBV2 and J usage is TRBJ2-1, with D tentatively TRBD2 (6 bases). CDR1 and CDR2 (germline): SNHLY, FYNNEI. The CDR3 length is 15 residues. Trimming left V 0 bases short and J 8 bases short, with 14 bases between. The CDR3 sequence: CASSEARGRVDEQFF. Written as DNA, the CDR3 is TGTGCCAGCAGTGAAGCGCGGGGCAGAGTGGATGAGCAGTTCTTC. Full variable domain (remainder filled in from reference TRBV2 and TRBJ2-1): EPEVTQTPSHQVTQMGQEVILRCVPISNHLYFYWYRQILGQKVEFLVSFYNNEISEKSEIFDDQFSVERPDGSNFTLKIRSTKLEDSAMYFCASSEARGRVDEQFFGPGTRLTVL.

CDR3 nucleotide sequence: TGTGCCAGCAGTTATCTTACAGGGGGCAATCAGCCCCAGCATTTT. The encoded protein is CASSYLTGGNQPQHF. The rearrangement links TRBV6-2 or TRBV6-3 to TRBJ1-5; 7 bases are shared with TRBD1. This CDR3 has 15 amino acids. CDR1 is MNHEY, CDR2 SVGEGT, per germline. With V trimmed by 3 bases and J by 2 bases, 4 bases remained unmatched.